Following are 30 T cell receptor beta chains from one sample sequenced in a study of T cells in tuberculosis. Only in-frame clones appear in the TCRdb table, and some are missing; sequencing was by immunoSEQ multiplex PCR. The sample has about 34,000 clones, approximately 93% seen once. Noted time point: new active TB diagnosis, blood taken before or within 7 days of starting treatment. The sample consisted of PBMCs, taken at tuberculosis diagnosis. These receptors were obtained from an adult with tuberculosis.

The chain is built from TRBV19 and TRBJ2-1, with 12 bases identical to TRBD2. V trimming: 1 base; J trimming: 6 bases; junction bases outside the gene matches: 10. CDR3 length: 18 amino acids. In germline, CDR1 is LNHDA, CDR2 SQIVND (reference sequence). The CDR3 DNA follows: TGTGCCAGTAGTATAGGTTCTCGACTAGCGGGAGATTCCAATGAGCAGTTCTTC. This sequence encodes CASSIGSRLAGDSNEQFF.

The chain has TRBV6-6 and TRBJ2-5; 12 nucleotides agree with TRBD2. CDR1 and CDR2 from the germline V gene are MNHNY and SVGAGI (reference sequence). Trimming removed 2 bases from V and 1 base from J; junction bases left unmatched: 2. The CDR3 is 16 amino acids. CDR3 in amino acids: CASSYTSGGSQETQYF. The DNA of the CDR3 is TGTGCCAGCAGTTACACTAGCGGGGGGTCCCAAGAGACCCAGTACTTC.

In this sample, this clone turned up once. The chain is built from TRBV4-1 and TRBJ2-1, with 7 bases aligning to TRBD1. Trimming removed 0 bases from V and 4 bases from J; junction bases left unmatched: 6. The germline V gene has CDR1 MGHRA and CDR2 YSYEKL. The length of the CDR3 is 16 residues. CDR3 sequence (DNA): TGCGCCAGCAGCCAAGAGGCAGGACAGGTATACAATGAGCAGTTCTTC. Translating it yields CASSQEAGQVYNEQFF.

V gene TRBV4-1 combines with J gene TRBJ2-1; 14 bases are a match to TRBD2. Trimming took 5 bases from V and 7 from J; bases not matched to a gene: 7. The CDR3 runs 16 residues. CDR1 and CDR2 (germline): MGHRA, YSYEKL. Here the CDR3 DNA reads TGCGCCAGCAGCTCCACGACTAGCGGGGGGGCAAATGAGCAGTTCTTC. It codes for CASSSTTSGGANEQFF.

The chain joins TRBV5-1 to TRBJ2-7; TRBD2 aligns across 9 bases. CDR1 SGHRS and CDR2 YFSETQ come from the germline V gene. The CDR3 length is 14 residues. J was trimmed by 2 bases and V by 5 bases; bases with no gene match: 5. CDR3 protein: CASSSGGGPYEQYF. DNA for the CDR3: TGCGCCAGCAGTAGCGGGGGAGGACCCTACGAGCAGTACTTC.

V is TRBV6-1 and J is TRBJ2-1; weak D call: TRBD2 (7 bases). This CDR3 has 14 residues. CDR1 and CDR2 (germline): MNHNS, SASEGT. V lost 5 bases, J lost 3 bases, and 11 bases lay in between. The CDR3 spells CASSRGGVYNEQFF. In DNA, the CDR3 is TGTGCCAGCAGTAGGGGGGGGGTCTACAATGAGCAGTTCTTC.

The chain is built from TRBV28 and TRBJ2-6; perhaps TRBD1 as D (6 bases). The ends were cut back, 6 bases at V and 4 bases at J, with 10 bases in the middle. This CDR3 comprises 14 residues. Germline CDR1 reads MDHEN; CDR2 reads SYDVKM. Here the CDR3 DNA reads TGTGCCAGCAGCTCAGGGGCCGGGGCCAACGTCCTGACTTTC. Protein product: CASSSGAGANVLTF.

The CDR3 loop reads CASSPPLLAGPYNEQFF. Written as DNA, the CDR3 is TGTGCCAGCAGTCCCCCGTTACTAGCGGGACCCTACAATGAGCAGTTCTTC. The chain recombines TRBV27 with TRBJ2-1; TRBD2 matches at 10 bases. Unmatched junction bases numbered 9, after V lost 5 bases and J lost 2 bases. The germline V gene has CDR1 MNHEY and CDR2 SMNVEV (reference sequence). CDR3 length equals 17 residues.

The chain combines TRBV21-1 with TRBJ1-1; the tabulated D call, TRBD1, remains unverified against the DNA. TRBV21-1 is a listed pseudogene. The CDR3 covers 17 residues. The CDR3 protein is CASSSSVDRPSDTEAFF. CDR3 nucleotides: TGTGCCAGCAGCTCCTCGGTGGACAGACCTTCAGACACTGAAGCTTTCTTT.

This clone was observed a handful of times. The J gene is TRBJ1-2, the V gene TRBV2; D is possibly TRBD1 (6 bases). Trimming took off 1 base at V and 4 bases at J, with 19 bases between the two ends. This CDR3 comprises 17 residues. The germline CDR1 and CDR2 sequences are SNHLY and FYNNEI. In DNA form, the CDR3 reads TGTGCCAGCAGTGAAGGGGGGGGCCAGTCTATTATCTATGGCTACACCTTC. This sequence encodes CASSEGGGQSIIYGYTF. The entire variable domain, with the rest obtained from reference TRBV2 and TRBJ1-2, is as follows: EPEVTQTPSHQVTQMGQEVILRCVPISNHLYFYWYRQILGQKVEFLVSFYNNEISEKSEIFDDQFSVERPDGSNFTLKIRSTKLEDSAMYFCASSEGGGQSIIYGYTFGSGTRLTVV.

V and J are TRBV28 and TRBJ1-2, with 9 nucleotides matching TRBD1. The CDR3 is 17 residues long. V lost 3 bases, J lost 5 bases, and 13 bases stayed unmatched. Germline V gene sequence: CDR1 MDHEN, CDR2 SYDVKM. CDR3 in amino acids: CASSLGGRRDRDYGYTF. CDR3 nucleotide sequence: TGTGCCAGCAGTTTGGGAGGAAGAAGGGACAGGGATTATGGCTACACCTTC.

The chain couples TRBV5-4 to TRBJ1-2, with 9 bases matching TRBD1. The J segment lost 0 bases and the V segment lost 3 bases, leaving 6 bases of the junction unmatched. The CDR3 contains 16 residues. The germline V gene encodes CDR1 SGHNT and CDR2 YYREEE (reference sequence). CDR3 in amino acids: CASSSDRGTANYGYTF. The CDR3 DNA reads as TGTGCCAGCAGCTCGGACAGGGGAACAGCTAACTATGGCTACACCTTC.

The chain is built from TRBV30 and TRBJ2-2, with 8 nucleotides matching TRBD1. The germline V gene encodes CDR1 GTSNPN and CDR2 SVGIG (reference sequence). The J segment lost 3 bases and the V segment lost 2 bases, leaving 5 bases of the junction unmatched. This CDR3 has 15 residues. CDR3 nucleotides: TGTGCCTGGAGTAGGGGACAGGTCGACACCGGGGAGCTGTTTTTT. This gives the protein CAWSRGQVDTGELFF.

The chain links TRBV4-1 to TRBJ1-1; no clear D. The CDR3 is 18 residues long. The V gene lost 0 bases and the J gene lost 4 bases, with 21 bases spanning the gap. The germline V gene has CDR1 MGHRA and CDR2 YSYEKL. The CDR3 DNA follows: TGCGCCAGCAGCCAAGAAAACCAAGTAATTTCGTCCGGCACTGAAGCTTTCTTT. Residues: CASSQENQVISSGTEAFF.

The V gene is TRBV10-3, the J gene TRBJ1-2; D not certain. V dropped 3 bases and J dropped 6 bases, with 11 bases sitting between them. The CDR3 consists of 13 residues. Germline V gene lookup returns CDR1 ENHRY and CDR2 SYGVKD. As DNA, the CDR3 is TGTGCCATCAGTGAATGGAGCGATAATGGCTACACCTTC. This codes for CAISEWSDNGYTF.

V and J are TRBV4-1 and TRBJ2-3; the match to TRBD2 covers 15 bases. V shed 6 bases, J shed 0 bases, and the junction held 7 bases outside the gene matches. The CDR3 totals 18 residues. The germline CDR1 and CDR2 sequences are MGHRA and YSYEKL. CDR3 loop: CASSPGTSGRLSTDTQYF. DNA of the CDR3: TGCGCCAGCAGTCCCGGGACTAGCGGGAGGCTGAGCACAGATACGCAGTATTTT.

The J gene is TRBJ2-5, the V gene TRBV25-1; D possibly corresponds to TRBD2 (6 bases). Germline V gene lookup returns CDR1 MGHDK and CDR2 SYGVNS. The CDR3 is 14 residues long. V lost 5 bases and J 2 bases, leaving 12 bases between the germline ends. The CDR3 DNA is TGTGCCAGCAGTCAAACGGGACTGCAAGAGACCCAGTACTTC. Translated, it gives CASSQTGLQETQYF.

This rearrangement joins TRBV6-1 to TRBJ2-3, with D hard to call. Germline CDR1 is MNHNS and CDR2 is SASEGT. V gave up 2 bases and J gave up 0 bases, with 12 bases separating them. The CDR3 consists of 16 residues. The CDR3 reads CASSELQAYSTDTQYF. The CDR3 DNA reads as TGTGCCAGCAGTGAACTTCAGGCTTATAGCACAGATACGCAGTATTTT.

The chain links TRBV5-6 to TRBJ1-2; TRBD1 matches at 9 bases. Trimming at V came to 0 bases and at J to 6 bases, leaving 0 bases not matched to a gene. The germline gives CDR1 SGHDT, CDR2 YYEEEE. CDR3 length: 13 residues. The CDR3 sequence: CASSLGTGDGYTF. DNA of the CDR3: TGTGCCAGCAGCTTGGGGACAGGGGATGGCTACACCTTC.

The gene calls are TRBV10-3 and TRBJ2-5; the match to TRBD2 covers 12 bases. Losses at the gene ends were 6 bases for V and 2 bases for J; bases not matched to a gene: 13. CDR1 is ENHRY and CDR2 is SYGVKD in the germline V gene. There are 18 residues in the CDR3. The CDR3 DNA reads as TGTGCCATCAGAGAGACTAGCGGGGGTGACGGGGGGCAAGAGACCCAGTACTTC. Its translation: CAIRETSGGDGGQETQYF.

The V and J genes are TRBV30 and TRBJ2-7; perhaps TRBD1 as D (6 bases). The CDR3 has 14 residues. V lost 4 bases and J lost 3, with 16 bases in between. From germline, CDR1 is GTSNPN and CDR2 SVGIG (reference sequence). CDR3 region: CAWTNRPGDYEQYF. For the CDR3, the DNA is TGTGCCTGGACGAACCGGCCAGGGGACTACGAGCAGTACTTC.

V is TRBV15 and J is TRBJ2-3; maybe TRBD1 (6 bases). V gave up 0 bases and J gave up 9 bases, with 7 bases separating them. Germline CDR1 reads LNHNV; CDR2 reads YYDKDF (reference sequence). This CDR3 region has 12 residues. The CDR3 sequence: CATSRERGTQYF. Here the CDR3 DNA reads TGTGCCACCAGCAGAGAAAGGGGGACGCAGTATTTT.

The rearrangement uses TRBV5-1 and TRBJ2-6, with TRBD2 as a possible D gene (6 bases). Trimming shortened V by 4 bases and J by 4 bases, and 15 bases separated the two germline ends. CDR3 length: 16 amino acids. Germline V gene data show CDR1 as SGHRS and CDR2 as YFSETQ. CDR3 nucleotide sequence: TGCGCCAGCAGCACCGGGACTTCGGGCGGGGCCAACGTCCTGACTTTC. This encodes CASSTGTSGGANVLTF.

The chain recombines TRBV18 with TRBJ1-1; D is undetermined. This CDR3 spans 15 amino acids. Germline V CDR1 and CDR2: KGHSH, LQKENI. V lost 2 bases and J 0 bases, leaving 10 bases between the germline ends. This chain's CDR3 is CASSPVSGLNTEAFF. DNA of the CDR3: TGTGCCAGCTCACCAGTGAGCGGTTTGAACACTGAAGCTTTCTTT.

This clone was seen a single time. The chain combines TRBV2 with TRBJ2-3; TRBD2 might be the D (5 bases). Deletions cut 4 bases from V and 4 bases from J, with 9 bases between. This CDR3 has 13 amino acids. CDR1 is SNHLY, CDR2 FYNNEI, per germline. In nucleotides, the CDR3 is TGTGCCAGCAGTGCGGCTAGCCCAGATACGCAGTATTTT. Its protein is CASSAASPDTQYF.

The chain is built from TRBV28 and TRBJ2-1; D is perhaps TRBD2 (6 bases). Trimming stripped 5 bases from V and 4 bases from J, with 21 bases between. Germline V gene lookup returns CDR1 MDHEN and CDR2 SYDVKM. The CDR3 has 17 residues. CDR3 DNA sequence: TGTGCCAGCAGTCCCACCCCTAGTTGGGGGGAATACAATGAGCAGTTCTTC. It codes for CASSPTPSWGEYNEQFF.

The V gene is TRBV18, the J gene TRBJ2-2; TRBD1 might be the D (6 bases). Germline-derived CDR1 and CDR2 are KGHSH and LQKENI. The V end was cut by 3 bases, the J end by 1 base, with 12 bases between. The CDR3 totals 16 residues. The CDR3 nucleotides are TGTGCCAGCTCACCTCTGAAGGGGGAGAACACCGGGGAGCTGTTTTTT. Translated: CASSPLKGENTGELFF.

The chain couples TRBV28 to TRBJ2-5, with TRBD2 identical over 8 bases. The CDR3 runs 16 residues. CDR1 is MDHEN, CDR2 SYDVKM, per germline. J was trimmed by 5 bases and V by 2 bases; bases with no gene match: 10. As DNA, the CDR3 is TGTGCCAGCAGTTTAGGGGTTAGCGGGGTAGGGGAGACCCAGTACTTC. This codes for CASSLGVSGVGETQYF.

The V and J genes are TRBV4-1 and TRBJ1-4; no firm D call. Germline CDR1 MGHRA, CDR2 YSYEKL. V lost 3 bases to trimming and J lost 8 bases, with 10 bases between them. This CDR3 comprises 13 residues. The CDR3 nucleotides are TGCGCCAGCAGCCAGTGGGTCGGGGAAAAACTGTTTTTT. This sequence encodes CASSQWVGEKLFF.

The V gene is TRBV6-5, the J gene TRBJ1-3; unclear D gene. The CDR3 has 13 amino acids. CDR1 is MNHEY and CDR2 is SVGAGI in the germline V gene. Deletions cut 5 bases from V and 2 bases from J, with 7 bases between. The CDR3 loop is CASSPVPGNTIYF. CDR3 DNA sequence: TGTGCCAGCAGTCCGGTTCCTGGAAACACCATATATTTT.